A single sample is the source of the 30 T cell receptor beta chains below, sequenced in a study of beta chain features in type 1 diabetes (dated by TCRdb to 2016 to 2019). Broad study findings and their caveats: Type 1 diabetes patients showed a moderate but significant shortening of TCRB CDR3 length in all four CD4+ subsets.

Libraries were built with the immunoSEQ multiplex PCR assay. All of the isolated RNA was reverse transcribed with the High Capacity cDNA Reverse Transcription Kit, so expressed TCRB transcripts were sequenced. TCRdb obtained this table from immuneACCESS and retained in-frame rearrangements with V and J assigned. These tables miss some clones; where compared with another copy, unresolved V genes account for less than half of the shortfall, and the remainder is unexplained. Here the sample has a few hundred thousand clones; approximately 14% occur a single time. The ten largest clonotypes hold 0.017% of the sample. No antigen has been assigned to these receptors. The specimen was naive CD4+ T cells from blood. The cell subset or site label corresponds to: true naive CD4+ T cells. The source of these receptors is a man aged 25-45 years with type 1 diabetes.

This clone was counted a few times. The chain employs TRBV15 and TRBJ2-5, with 10 positions matching TRBD1. The CDR3 loop spans 13 amino acids. Germline V gives CDR1 LNHNV, CDR2 YYDKDF (reference sequence). The trim removed 8 bases at V and 5 bases at J, leaving 5 bases unmatched. For the CDR3, the DNA is TGTGCCACCGCGACAGGGGGCGAGGAGACCCAGTACTTC. Residues: CATATGGEETQYF.

V and J are TRBV7-2 and TRBJ1-1; D is unresolved. The CDR3 runs to 12 residues. Trimming left V 5 bases short and J 1 base short, with 5 bases between. Germline V gene lookup returns CDR1 SGHTA and CDR2 FQGNSA. In DNA, the CDR3 is TGTGCCAGCAGCGTCCAGAACACTGAAGCTTTCTTT. Translated, it gives CASSVQNTEAFF. Filled out from reference TRBV7-2 and TRBJ1-1, the complete variable domain reads GAGVSQSPSNKVTEKGKDVELRCDPISGHTALYWYRQSLGQGLEFLIYFQGNSAPDKSGLPSDRFSAERTGGSVSTLTIQRTQQEDSAVYLCASSVQNTEAFFGQGTRLTVV.

This clone appeared a few times. The J gene is TRBJ2-7, the V gene TRBV4-2; TRBD2 matches at 10 bases. In germline, CDR1 is LGHNA, CDR2 YNFKEQ. V trimming: 4 bases; J trimming: 0 bases; junction bases outside the gene matches: 6. CDR3 length equals 16 residues. CDR3 nucleotide sequence: TGTGCCAGCAGCCCCGGGACTAGCGAGACCTCCTACGAGCAGTACTTC. Protein sequence: CASSPGTSETSYEQYF.

This clone was counted between two and nine times. The gene calls are TRBV9 and TRBJ2-5; D perhaps matches TRBD2 (6 bases). The V end lost 3 bases, the J end lost 4 bases, and 13 bases lay between the germline ends. The CDR3 covers 14 residues. CDR1 is SGDLS and CDR2 is YYNGEE in the germline V gene. CDR3 loop: CASSGDPLAETQYF. The CDR3 DNA follows: TGTGCCAGCAGCGGGGACCCACTAGCAGAGACCCAGTACTTC. Filled out from reference TRBV9 and TRBJ2-5, the complete variable domain reads DSGVTQTPKHLITATGQRVTLRCSPRSGDLSVYWYQQSLDQGLQFLIQYYNGEERAKGNILERFSAQQFPDLHSELNLSSLELGDSALYFCASSGDPLAETQYFGPGTRLLVL.

In its sample, this clone was seen a few times. The chain couples TRBV18 to TRBJ1-1; the match to TRBD1 covers 8 bases. The CDR3 has 13 amino acids. J gave up 3 bases and V 6 bases, and 3 bases lay outside the gene matches. Germline V gene lookup returns CDR1 KGHSH and CDR2 LQKENI. The CDR3 nucleotides read TGTGCCAGCTCCGGGACAGGCTACACTGAAGCTTTCTTT. Protein product: CASSGTGYTEAFF. Full variable domain (outside the CDR3, taken from reference TRBV18 and TRBJ1-1): NAGVMQNPRHLVRRRGQEARLRCSPMKGHSHVYWYRQLPEEGLKFMVYLQKENIIDESGMPKERFSAEFPKEGPSILRIQQVVRGDSAAYFCASSGTGYTEAFFGQGTRLTVV.

The gene calls are TRBV29-1 and TRBJ2-1; TRBD2 matches at 7 bases. The CDR3 length is 13 residues. J lost 6 bases, V lost 4 bases, and 6 bases had no gene match. The germline V gene encodes CDR1 SQVTM and CDR2 ANQGSEA. The CDR3 DNA follows: TGCAGCGTTGTGGCGGGAGCGGGCAATGAGCAGTTCTTC. The encoded protein is CSVVAGAGNEQFF.

CDR3 in DNA: TGCAGCGGTACTAGCGTAGCTAGCACAGATACGCAGTATTTT. Translated: CSGTSVASTDTQYF. The chain has TRBV29-1 and TRBJ2-3, with 7 bases matching TRBD2. Germline CDR1 is SQVTM and CDR2 is ANQGSEA. Trimming removed 7 bases from V and 0 bases from J; junction bases left unmatched: 7. This CDR3 is 14 amino acids long.

This chain links TRBV18 with TRBJ2-5, with D possibly matching TRBD1 (6 bases). V shed 3 bases and J shed 4 bases, with 9 bases lying between them. The CDR3 covers 13 residues. Germline V gene sequence: CDR1 KGHSH, CDR2 LQKENI. The CDR3 sequence: CASSPDRRETQYF. DNA for the CDR3: TGTGCCAGCTCACCCGACAGGAGAGAGACCCAGTACTTC. The whole variable domain, filled in from reference TRBV18 and TRBJ2-5, reads NAGVMQNPRHLVRRRGQEARLRCSPMKGHSHVYWYRQLPEEGLKFMVYLQKENIIDESGMPKERFSAEFPKEGPSILRIQQVVRGDSAAYFCASSPDRRETQYFGPGTRLLVL.

The chain carries TRBV4-3 and TRBJ1-2; D is perhaps TRBD1 (5 bases). The germline V and J ends were trimmed by 4 bases and 5 bases, with 8 bases remaining between them. CDR3 length: 12 residues. Germline loops: CDR1 LGHNA, CDR2 YSLEER. The CDR3 sequence is CASSLSGYGYTF. The CDR3 bases are TGCGCCAGCAGCCTGTCAGGGTATGGCTACACCTTC.

This chain joins TRBV9 and TRBJ2-1, with 10 positions matching TRBD2. The ends lost 0 bases at V and 14 bases at J; junction bases unmatched: 17. Germline V gives CDR1 SGDLS, CDR2 YYNGEE. This CDR3 is 17 amino acids long. The CDR3 bases are TGTGCCAGCAGCGTAGGTGTGGTGGGGGCTAGCGGGAGCGTAGAGTTCTTC. It encodes CASSVGVVGASGSVEFF.

This clone came up a few times. The CDR3 DNA reads as TGTGCCAGCAGCTTAGAAGCGCCATACAATGAGCAGTTCTTC. Amino acid sequence: CASSLEAPYNEQFF. This rearrangement joins TRBV7-8 to TRBJ2-1; D is undetermined. The CDR3 consists of 14 residues. Germline V gene sequence: CDR1 SGHVS, CDR2 FQNEAQ. Deletions cut 1 base from V and 4 bases from J, with 8 bases between.

The rearrangement uses TRBV4-3 and TRBJ1-2; D call uncertain. The V and J ends lost 0 bases and 7 bases respectively, with 12 bases between them. CDR3 length: 14 amino acids. Germline values: CDR1 LGHNA, CDR2 YSLEER. Written as DNA, the CDR3 is TGCGCCAGCAGCCAAGATTCTCCCCGGAGTGGCTACACCTTC. Protein: CASSQDSPRSGYTF.

The chain carries TRBV28 and TRBJ2-7; possibly TRBD2 for D (5 bases). Trimming stripped 3 bases from V and 2 bases from J, with 14 bases between. The CDR3 loop spans 15 amino acids. CDR1 MDHEN and CDR2 SYDVKM come from the germline V gene. CDR3 DNA: TGTGCCAGCAGTTTCGGAGGAGCGATGACCTACGAGCAGTACTTC. It is translated as CASSFGGAMTYEQYF. Filled out from reference TRBV28 and TRBJ2-7, the complete variable domain reads DVKVTQSSRYLVKRTGEKVFLECVQDMDHENMFWYRQDPGLGLRLIYFSYDVKMKEKGDIPEGYSVSREKKERFSLILESASTNQTSMYLCASSFGGAMTYEQYFGPGTRLTVT.

This clone showed up just a few times. The chain has TRBV5-1 and TRBJ2-7; 8 nucleotides match TRBD2. V lost 4 bases and J lost 2; bases outside the gene matches: 5. The CDR3 is 14 residues long. CDR1 and CDR2 from the germline V gene are SGHRS and YFSETQ. In nucleotides, the CDR3 is TGCGCCAGCAGCAATCTAGCGGGTGCCTACGAGCAGTACTTC. It translates to CASSNLAGAYEQYF.

This clone was seen more than once but under ten times. The chain recombines TRBV7-3 with TRBJ2-7; 8 nucleotides line up with TRBD2. Germline V gene lookup returns CDR1 SGHTA and CDR2 FQGTGA. The ends lost 4 bases at V and 2 bases at J; junction bases unmatched: 7. CDR3 size: 15 residues. The CDR3 DNA reads TGTGCCAGCAGCTCCAGTAGCGGGAAACCCTACGAGCAGTACTTC. The encoded protein is CASSSSSGKPYEQYF. The whole variable domain, remainder taken from reference TRBV7-3 and TRBJ2-7, is GAGVSQTPSNKVTEKGKYVELRCDPISGHTALYWYRQSLGQGPEFLIYFQGTGAADDSGLPNDRFFAVRPEGSVSTLKIQRTERGDSAVYLCASSSSSGKPYEQYFGPGTRLTVT.

The chain uses TRBV7-9 and TRBJ2-1; TRBD1 aligns across 8 bases. Germline lookup yields CDR1 SEHNR and CDR2 FQNEAQ (reference sequence). V shed 3 bases and J 10 bases; nucleotides not matched to a gene: 8. The CDR3 has 14 residues. The CDR3 spells CASSLTGAQAEQFF. DNA for the CDR3: TGTGCCAGCAGCTTGACAGGGGCCCAGGCCGAGCAGTTCTTC.

The CDR3, as DNA: TGTGCCAGCAGTTCTCGTGGAGCGGGAGACCTAGATACGCAGTATTTT. It codes for CASSSRGAGDLDTQYF. The chain combines TRBV6-5 with TRBJ2-3; 8 nucleotides align to TRBD2. The CDR3 consists of 16 residues. Trimming cost V 4 bases and J 5 bases; bases outside gene matches: 11. Per the germline V gene, CDR1 is MNHEY and CDR2 is SVGAGI.

This chain connects TRBV7-3 to TRBJ2-1; D not resolved. Trimming took 6 bases from V and 0 from J, leaving 15 bases between them. The CDR3 contains 16 residues. Germline CDR1 is SGHTA and CDR2 is FQGTGA. The CDR3 sequence: CASSRSSTGSYNEQFF. The CDR3 DNA is TGTGCCAGCAGTCGATCTTCAACGGGCTCCTACAATGAGCAGTTCTTC.

V usage is TRBV27 and J usage is TRBJ1-2; possible D gene TRBD1, 6 bases. Germline CDR1 reads MNHEY; CDR2 reads SMNVEV (reference sequence). With 6 bases removed from V and 3 bases from J, the gap between germline ends came to 11 bases. CDR3 size: 13 residues. The CDR3 region has the DNA TGTGCCAGCAGGTTCAGGGGTGACTATGGCTACACCTTC. It specifies CASRFRGDYGYTF.

In this sample, this clone turned up a few times. This chain connects TRBV19 to TRBJ2-5; D is uncertain. The CDR3 is 16 residues long. V lost 4 bases to trimming and J lost 5 bases, with 20 bases between them. CDR1 LNHDA and CDR2 SQIVND come from the germline V gene (reference sequence). The CDR3 nucleotides read TGTGCCAGTAGTACGAGCGCTTCTGGTAAATGGGAGACCCAGTACTTC. This gives the protein CASSTSASGKWETQYF.

The CDR3 protein is CASILSISYGYTF. CDR3 in DNA: TGTGCCAGCATACTGTCGATATCCTATGGCTACACCTTC. The chain carries TRBV2 and TRBJ1-2; D is undetermined. Trimming stripped 7 bases from V and 4 bases from J, with 13 bases between. The CDR3 has 13 amino acids. In germline, CDR1 is SNHLY, CDR2 FYNNEI. Supplemented by reference TRBV2 and TRBJ1-2, the full variable domain reads EPEVTQTPSHQVTQMGQEVILRCVPISNHLYFYWYRQILGQKVEFLVSFYNNEISEKSEIFDDQFSVERPDGSNFTLKIRSTKLEDSAMYFCASILSISYGYTFGSGTRLTVV.

This clone was found a few times. The chain recombines TRBV29-1 with TRBJ2-5, with a tentative D call TRBD1 (6 bases). The V end was cut by 6 bases, the J end by 0 bases, with 14 bases between. The germline CDR1 and CDR2 sequences are SQVTM and ANQGSEA. There are 14 residues in the CDR3. The CDR3 region has the DNA TGCAGCGTGACGACAGGCTGGTACCAAGAGACCCAGTACTTC. Amino acid sequence: CSVTTGWYQETQYF.

This clone was seen only a few times. The chain is built from TRBV28 and TRBJ1-1; no clear D gene. The CDR3 contains 15 residues. Germline CDR1 is MDHEN and CDR2 is SYDVKM. Between the trimmed V and J ends, which lost 2 bases and 0 bases, there was a span of 10 bases. The chain's CDR3 is CASSLGGTMNTEAFF. CDR3 coding DNA: TGTGCCAGCAGTTTAGGAGGTACCATGAACACTGAAGCTTTCTTT.

This clone was seen more than once but under ten times. This sequence joins TRBV7-2 and TRBJ2-5; 11 bases match TRBD2. V lost 0 bases to trimming and J lost 2 bases; unmatched junction nucleotides: 2. The CDR3 is made up of 16 amino acids. Germline V gene sequence: CDR1 SGHTA, CDR2 FQGNSA. The CDR3 nucleotides read TGTGCCAGCAGCTTAGCTGGGACTAGCGGACAAGAGACCCAGTACTTC. It is translated as CASSLAGTSGQETQYF.

V gene TRBV28 combines with J gene TRBJ1-1; TRBD1 might be the D (6 bases). CDR3 size: 13 residues. V was pared by 6 bases and J by 5 bases, with 13 bases between. The germline V gene encodes CDR1 MDHEN and CDR2 SYDVKM. This CDR3 is CASSTGWSTEAFF. CDR3 DNA: TGTGCCAGCAGCACAGGGTGGTCAACTGAAGCTTTCTTT. Full variable domain (remainder filled in from reference TRBV28 and TRBJ1-1): DVKVTQSSRYLVKRTGEKVFLECVQDMDHENMFWYRQDPGLGLRLIYFSYDVKMKEKGDIPEGYSVSREKKERFSLILESASTNQTSMYLCASSTGWSTEAFFGQGTRLTVV.

The V gene is TRBV6-5, the J gene TRBJ2-3; 9 bases are shared with TRBD2. This CDR3 has 16 amino acids. The germline gives CDR1 MNHEY, CDR2 SVGAGI. J lost 3 bases, V lost 4 bases, and 8 bases had no gene match. The CDR3 DNA reads TGTGCCAGCAGTTTGGGACTAGCTCGTCGGACAGATACGCAGTATTTT. Translating it yields CASSLGLARRTDTQYF.

This clone was observed a handful of times. CDR3 bases: TGCAGCGTGAGAGGCAGGGGGGCAGATACGCAGTATTTT. Translation gives CSVRGRGADTQYF. The chain is built from TRBV29-1 and TRBJ2-3; possibly TRBD1 for D (7 bases). Germline loops: CDR1 SQVTM, CDR2 ANQGSEA. The ends were cut back, 6 bases at V and 4 bases at J, with 14 bases in the middle. The CDR3 length is 13 residues.

This clone was seen more than once but under ten times. The chain joins TRBV2 to TRBJ2-1; 9 bases agree with TRBD1. CDR1 and CDR2 (germline): SNHLY, FYNNEI. This CDR3 comprises 13 residues. Unmatched junction bases numbered 4, after V lost 6 bases and J lost 7 bases. CDR3 nucleotides: TGTGCCAGCAGACAGGGGGCTGGGAATGAGCAGTTCTTC. Its translation is CASRQGAGNEQFF. Combining the CDR3 with reference TRBV2 and TRBJ2-1 gives the whole variable domain EPEVTQTPSHQVTQMGQEVILRCVPISNHLYFYWYRQILGQKVEFLVSFYNNEISEKSEIFDDQFSVERPDGSNFTLKIRSTKLEDSAMYFCASRQGAGNEQFFGPGTRLTVL.

The chain employs TRBV6-1 and TRBJ2-6; a possible D gene is TRBD1 (6 bases). Trimming left V 6 bases short and J 0 bases short, with 9 bases between. Germline CDR1 MNHNS, CDR2 SASEGT. The CDR3 sequence is 15 residues long. CDR3 nucleotides: TGTGCCAGCAGGACAGGAAGCTCTGGGGCCAACGTCCTGACTTTC. It yields the protein CASRTGSSGANVLTF.

This clone occurred a few times. The CDR3 here is CASAPGLGPDTQYF. CDR3 in DNA: TGTGCCAGCGCTCCGGGACTAGGCCCAGATACGCAGTATTTT. The rearrangement uses TRBV27 and TRBJ2-3, with 8 bases aligning to TRBD2. The CDR3 covers 14 residues. In germline, CDR1 is MNHEY, CDR2 SMNVEV (reference sequence). Unmatched junction bases numbered 8, after V lost 8 bases and J lost 4 bases.